The sequence of this T cell receptor beta chain was determined in a study of T-cell reconstitution after alpha-beta-depleted transplantation in children. Preparation of the TCRbeta library was carried out with unique molecular identifiers. TCRdb passed the PCR reads through MiXCR, listing each CDR3 protein once. The sample yields about 500,000 distinct CDR3 sequences, about 30% seen once. Trimming at V came to 1 base and at J to 0 bases, leaving 8 bases not matched to a gene. The CDR3 has 18 residues. The germline V gene encodes CDR1 SGHAT and CDR2 FQNNGV. This rearrangement joins TRBV11-2 to TRBJ2-3, with TRBD2 identical over 9 bases. Sequencing used PBMCs from the stem cell graft donor, obtained from the stem cell graft. The sequence was obtained from a human donor who donated a stem cell graft to a child with aplastic anemia. The CDR3 region has the DNA TGTGCCAGCAGCTTAGTGGTTAGCGGGAGCACTAGCACAGATACGCAGTATTTT. Amino acid sequence: CASSLVVSGSTSTDTQYF.